The present entry profiles one TCR beta chain with its context. Within the sample, other DNA sequences also encode this same CDR3. The germline V gene has CDR1 SGHVS and CDR2 FNYEAQ. CDR3 length: 13 residues. V dropped 5 bases and J dropped 4 bases, with 11 bases sitting between them. This sample is drawn from a study of technical replicates of blood from a few donors. Sequenced by immunoSEQ multiplex PCR; TCRdb stores in-frame clones only, minus some. The table records tens of thousands of clones, 91% of them present only once. The sequencing input was PBMCs. The chain combines TRBV7-6 with TRBJ1-2; tentatively, D is TRBD1 (5 bases). The sequence was obtained from a human donor in good health. Some clones in this sample may be carry-over from other donors' samples. CDR3 DNA sequence: TGTGCCAGCAGCCACGCGGGGGGCTATGGCTACACCTTC. It specifies CASSHAGGYGYTF. The full variable domain, in which reference TRBV7-6 and TRBJ1-2 provide the parts outside the CDR3, is GAGVSQSPRYKVTKRGQDVALRCDPISGHVSLYWYRQALGQGPEFLTYFNYEAQQDKSGLPNDRFSAERPEGSISTLTIQRTEQRDSAMYRCASSHAGGYGYTFGSGTRLTVV.